Listed here are 32 T cell receptor beta chains from one sample, sequenced in a study of T cells in Graves' hyperthyroidism and ophthalmopathy (dated by TCRdb to the late 2010s). Libraries were made using multiplex PCR. TCRdb shows the sequencer as Illumina HiSeq 2000. The TCR beta CDR3 regions were amplified from the RNA transcripts. A first-round RT-PCR of the TCR CDR3 used the HTBI primer set with the Qiagen OneStep RT-PCR kit. The public sequencing data were trimmed at Q25 with fastp and processed into clonotypes with MiXCR by TCRdb, which kept only in-frame beta chains. For every CDR3 protein sequence, its rows merge into one entry that carries the most common genes and DNA. Here the sample has some 690,000 distinct CDR3 sequences; about 18% occur a single time. The top ten clones comprise 15% to 17% of the sample. Sequenced input: blood. These receptor sequences come from a man aged 45 to 65 with Graves' hyperthyroidism.

V usage is TRBV4-1 and J usage is TRBJ2-7, with 8 bases lining up with TRBD1. Trimming removed 1 base from V and 1 base from J; junction bases left unmatched: 6. The V gene's germline CDR1 is MGHRA and CDR2 YSYEKL. CDR3 length equals 16 residues. The CDR3 protein is CASSQVPRTGSYEQYF. The CDR3 DNA reads as TGCGCCAGCAGCCAAGTACCACGGACAGGGTCCTACGAGCAGTACTTC.

This clonotype was observed many times. The gene calls are TRBV2 and TRBJ2-2; D is ambiguous. The V gene lost 5 bases and the J gene lost 2 bases, with 15 bases spanning the gap. The length of the CDR3 is 16 residues. Germline lookup yields CDR1 SNHLY and CDR2 FYNNEI. CDR3: CASSRTEPFNTGELFF. For the CDR3, the DNA is TGTGCCAGCAGTCGGACGGAACCTTTCAACACCGGGGAGCTGTTTTTT.

Many counts were recorded for this clonotype. The V gene is TRBV7-2, the J gene TRBJ2-1; possibly TRBD1 or TRBD2 for D (6 bases each). Germline CDR1 is SGHTA and CDR2 is FQGNSA. The CDR3 covers 17 residues. V was shortened by 3 bases and J by 0 bases, with 15 bases between the two germline ends. The CDR3 loop reads CASSFRGRPLSYNEQFF. As DNA, the CDR3 is TGTGCCAGCAGCTTCCGGGGGCGGCCCCTCTCCTACAATGAGCAGTTCTTC. Supplemented by reference TRBV7-2 and TRBJ2-1, the full variable domain reads GAGVSQSPSNKVTEKGKDVELRCDPISGHTALYWYRQSLGQGLEFLIYFQGNSAPDKSGLPSDRFSAERTGGSVSTLTIQRTQQEDSAVYLCASSFRGRPLSYNEQFFGPGTRLTVL.

The DNA of the CDR3 is TGTGCTAGTGGTTTGGGAAACAGGGGGCCTGGGTCACCCCTCCACTTT. This translates into CASGLGNRGPGSPLHF. The chain links TRBV12-5 to TRBJ1-6, with 9 nucleotides matching TRBD1. The CDR3 length is 16 residues. V lost 1 base and J lost 10; bases outside the gene matches: 8. Germline V gives CDR1 LGHNT, CDR2 FRNRAP.

This clonotype was counted many times. This chain links TRBV28 with TRBJ2-1; D might be TRBD2 (6 bases). Trimming cost V 2 bases and J 4 bases, with 18 bases left between them. The CDR3 covers 17 residues. Germline V lookup: CDR1 MDHEN, CDR2 SYDVKM. The CDR3 spells CASSLGSGLRSYNEQFF. For the CDR3, the DNA is TGTGCCAGCAGTTTAGGTTCGGGACTCCGCTCATACAATGAGCAGTTCTTC.

V is TRBV15 and J is TRBJ2-1, with D unresolved. Looked up from germline, CDR1 is LNHNV and CDR2 is YYDKDF (reference sequence). This CDR3 region has 16 residues. V was shortened by 4 bases and J by 3 bases, with 16 bases between the two germline ends. DNA for the CDR3: TGTGCCACCAGCATCTACGGACCCCTCTTCTACAATGAGCAGTTCTTC. This gives the protein CATSIYGPLFYNEQFF. Variable domain in full (rest from reference TRBV15 and TRBJ2-1): DAMVIQNPRYQVTQFGKPVTLSCSQTLNHNVMYWYQQKSSQAPKLLFHYYDKDFNNEADTPDNFQSRRPNTSFCFLDIRSPGLGDTAMYLCATSIYGPLFYNEQFFGPGTRLTVL.

This clonotype was detected ten times or more. DNA for the CDR3: TGTGCCAGCAGTTTAAGGGTAGCGAGTTTTACCTACGAGCAGTACTTC. It codes for CASSLRVASFTYEQYF. J is TRBJ2-7 and V is TRBV12-3 or TRBV12-4, with a weak D call TRBD2 (5 bases). The CDR3 runs 16 residues. The V end was cut by 2 bases, the J end by 2 bases, with 16 bases between.

On this clonotype: One base away lies a much larger clone, so this may be a sequencing read error. The chain joins TRBV10-2 to TRBJ2-5, with no clear D. V was trimmed by 0 bases and J by 5 bases, leaving 7 bases between them. The length of the CDR3 is 13 residues. Germline V CDR1 and CDR2: WSHSY, SAAADI. CDR3 in amino acids: CASSESGTETQYF. The CDR3 DNA reads TGCGCCAGCAGTGAGTCGGGAACGGAGACCCAGTACTTC.

This clonotype appeared a few times. This chain links TRBV9 with TRBJ2-3, with D possibly called TRBD1 or TRBD2 (6 bases each). V was clipped by 3 bases and J by 2 bases, with 13 bases between them. CDR3 size: 15 residues. The germline V gene encodes CDR1 SGDLS and CDR2 YYNGEE. For the CDR3, the DNA is TGTGCCAGCAGCGACAGGGAGGATGACACAGATACGCAGTATTTT. Protein: CASSDREDDTDTQYF.

This clonotype was picked up many times. The rearrangement joins TRBV7-9 to TRBJ1-2; 8 bases match TRBD1. The CDR3 loop spans 15 amino acids. V dropped 4 bases and J dropped 3; count of bases not matched to a gene: 7. Germline CDR1 SEHNR, CDR2 FQNEAQ (reference sequence). This CDR3 is CASSSLDRADYGYTF. In nucleotides, the CDR3 is TGTGCCAGCAGCTCCTTGGACAGGGCGGACTATGGCTACACCTTC. Together with reference TRBV7-9 and TRBJ1-2, the CDR3 gives the full variable domain: DTGVSQNPRHKITKRGQNVTFRCDPISEHNRLYWYRQTLGQGPEFLTYFQNEAQLEKSRLLSDRFSAERPKGSFSTLEIQRTEQGDSAMYLCASSSLDRADYGYTFGSGTRLTVV.

This clonotype has a count of ten or more. CDR3 region: CASSLYPDLTMNTEAFF. The CDR3 DNA reads as TGTGCCAGCAGTTTATACCCGGATCTGACCATGAACACTGAAGCTTTCTTT. This chain joins TRBV27 and TRBJ1-1; no clear D gene. Trimming took 1 base from V and 0 from J, leaving 15 bases between them. Germline V gene sequence: CDR1 MNHEY, CDR2 SMNVEV (reference sequence). The CDR3 spans 17 residues.

The rearrangement links TRBV24-1 to TRBJ2-2; 10 nucleotides line up with TRBD1. Germline CDR1 is KGHDR and CDR2 is SFDVKD. The CDR3 loop spans 18 amino acids. Trimming at V came to 0 bases and at J to 3 bases, leaving 6 bases not matched to a gene. CDR3 nucleotides: TGTGCCACCAGTGATTTGAAAAGACAGGGGGCTCACACCGGGGAGCTGTTTTTT. Translated: CATSDLKRQGAHTGELFF.

This clonotype has at least ten counts. The chain recombines TRBV2 with TRBJ2-3; D unclear. Germline V gives CDR1 SNHLY, CDR2 FYNNEI. The V gene lost 5 bases and the J gene lost 6 bases, with 9 bases spanning the gap. CDR3 length equals 12 residues. CDR3 sequence (DNA): TGTGCCAGCAGTAGACTCATGGATACGCAGTATTTT. It specifies CASSRLMDTQYF.

The DNA of the CDR3 is TGTGCCAGCGTAAACAACCCCGGAAACACCATATATTTT. Protein product: CASVNNPGNTIYF. This chain uses TRBV6-2 or TRBV6-3 with TRBJ1-3; unclear D gene. The CDR3 totals 13 residues. Germline CDR1 is MNHEY and CDR2 is SVGEGT. V lost 8 bases, J lost 4 bases, and 12 bases lay in between.

This clonotype showed up just a few times. The chain joins TRBV30 to TRBJ2-1; 7 nucleotides line up with TRBD2. The J segment lost 6 bases and the V segment lost 5 bases, leaving 7 bases of the junction unmatched. The CDR3 contains 13 residues. Per the germline V gene, CDR1 is GTSNPN and CDR2 is SVGIG (reference sequence). CDR3 sequence: CAWARLAGNEQFF. In nucleotides, the CDR3 is TGTGCCTGGGCTCGACTAGCCGGCAATGAGCAGTTCTTC. Combining the CDR3 with reference TRBV30 and TRBJ2-1 gives the whole variable domain SQTIHQWPATLVQPVGSPLSLECTVEGTSNPNLYWYRQAAGRGLQLLFYSVGIGQISSEVPQNLSASRPQDRQFILSSKKLLLSDSGFYLCAWARLAGNEQFFGPGTRLTVL.

Ten or more counts support this clonotype. The chain has TRBV5-1 and TRBJ2-7; perhaps TRBD1 as D (5 bases). V dropped 0 bases and J dropped 2 bases, with 9 bases sitting between them. The CDR3 spans 14 residues. Germline V CDR1 and CDR2: SGHRS, YFSETQ. CDR3 DNA sequence: TGCGCCAGCAGCTTGGAGCGACAGACCTACGAGCAGTACTTC. Translating it yields CASSLERQTYEQYF.

V usage is TRBV27 and J usage is TRBJ1-2; 11 nucleotides align to TRBD1. J gave up 3 bases and V 3 bases, and 9 bases lay outside the gene matches. Germline loops: CDR1 MNHEY, CDR2 SMNVEV (reference sequence). The CDR3 loop spans 17 amino acids. The CDR3 DNA reads TGTGCCAGCAGTTTTAGGCTCGGGACAGGGGGACACTATGGCTACACCTTC. Translated: CASSFRLGTGGHYGYTF.

V and J are TRBV27 and TRBJ2-1; a possible D gene is TRBD1 (6 bases). V was shortened by 4 bases and J by 12 bases, with 16 bases between the two germline ends. This CDR3 spans 13 amino acids. CDR1 MNHEY and CDR2 SMNVEV come from the germline V gene (reference sequence). CDR3 bases: TGTGCCAGCAGTTCGAGGACAGCCCCTGGGCAGTTCTTC. This gives the protein CASSSRTAPGQFF.

This clonotype was seen a few times. The rearrangement uses TRBV9 and TRBJ2-2, with D perhaps assigned TRBD1 or TRBD2 (6 bases each). Germline V gene sequence: CDR1 SGDLS, CDR2 YYNGEE. V shed 4 bases and J shed 6 bases, with 19 bases lying between them. The CDR3 length is 16 residues. CDR3 residues: CASSPRPPRGAGELFF. Written as DNA, the CDR3 is TGTGCCAGCAGCCCCCGGCCTCCAAGGGGGGCCGGGGAGCTGTTTTTT.

This clonotype showed up many times. This chain joins TRBV28 and TRBJ2-3; D not resolved. V lost 2 bases, J lost 3 bases, and 12 bases lay in between. Looked up from germline, CDR1 is MDHEN and CDR2 is SYDVKM. The CDR3 runs 15 residues. The CDR3: CASSLTPHRTDTQYF. As DNA, the CDR3 is TGTGCCAGCAGTTTAACACCTCATAGGACAGATACGCAGTATTTT. The full variable domain, in which reference TRBV28 and TRBJ2-3 provide the parts outside the CDR3, is DVKVTQSSRYLVKRTGEKVFLECVQDMDHENMFWYRQDPGLGLRLIYFSYDVKMKEKGDIPEGYSVSREKKERFSLILESASTNQTSMYLCASSLTPHRTDTQYFGPGTRLTVL.

The V call is TRBV9, the J call TRBJ2-2; the match to TRBD1 covers 9 bases. Germline CDR1 SGDLS, CDR2 YYNGEE. This CDR3 is built from 18 residues. The trim removed 0 bases at V and 5 bases at J, leaving 11 bases unmatched. The CDR3 spells CASSVAPGSGTGTGELFF. The CDR3 DNA sequence: TGTGCCAGCAGCGTAGCCCCGGGCTCCGGGACAGGGACCGGGGAGCTGTTTTTT. The full variable domain, rest sourced from reference TRBV9 and TRBJ2-2, is DSGVTQTPKHLITATGQRVTLRCSPRSGDLSVYWYQQSLDQGLQFLIQYYNGEERAKGNILERFSAQQFPDLHSELNLSSLELGDSALYFCASSVAPGSGTGTGELFFGEGSRLTVL.

At least ten counts were recorded for this clonotype. The J gene is TRBJ1-2, the V gene TRBV28, with D perhaps TRBD1 (6 bases). The CDR3 has 14 residues. Germline values: CDR1 MDHEN, CDR2 SYDVKM. V dropped 5 bases and J dropped 1 base, with 11 bases sitting between them. The CDR3 sequence: CASSQGTFNYGYTF. The CDR3 nucleotides are TGTGCCAGCAGTCAGGGGACATTTAACTATGGCTACACCTTC.

There are many counts of this clonotype. The rearrangement uses TRBV2 and TRBJ1-6; D perhaps matches TRBD1 (6 bases). CDR3 length: 15 residues. V was trimmed by 6 bases and J by 7 bases, leaving 16 bases between them. From germline, CDR1 is SNHLY and CDR2 FYNNEI. In DNA, the CDR3 is TGTGCCAGCAGCCTACAAAGGACAGAAAATTCACCCCTCCACTTT. As protein: CASSLQRTENSPLHF.

This clonotype was observed many times. V and J are TRBV10-3 and TRBJ1-1; D not resolved. Germline CDR1 is ENHRY and CDR2 is SYGVKD. The germline V and J ends were trimmed by 7 bases and 1 base, with 10 bases remaining between them. The CDR3 is 13 amino acids. CDR3: CAITGRKNTEAFF. CDR3 nucleotide sequence: TGTGCCATCACAGGACGGAAGAACACTGAAGCTTTCTTT.

This clonotype was seen more than once but under ten times. The rearrangement joins TRBV19 to TRBJ1-5; the match to TRBD1 covers 7 bases. CDR3 length: 14 residues. After removal of 5 bases from V and 5 bases from J, the junction contained 6 bases not matched to a gene. Germline loops: CDR1 LNHDA, CDR2 SQIVND (reference sequence). CDR3 coding DNA: TGTGCCAGTAGTTGGGACAGCCGAGATCAGCCCCAGCATTTT. Translating it yields CASSWDSRDQPQHF.

This clonotype has ten or more counts. V is TRBV7-2 and J is TRBJ1-1, with D unresolved. Trimming removed 3 bases at V and 4 bases at J, with 9 bases between. The length of the CDR3 is 13 residues. Germline V gene lookup returns CDR1 SGHTA and CDR2 FQGNSA. The CDR3 coding sequence is TGTGCCAGCAGCTTCTCCGAAGGCACTGAAGCTTTCTTT. Translation: CASSFSEGTEAFF.

This clonotype has a count of ten or more. The J gene is TRBJ2-1, the V gene TRBV28; 8 bases match TRBD2. V gave up 3 bases and J gave up 7 bases; unmatched junction bases: 11. The CDR3 spans 16 residues. The V gene's germline CDR1 is MDHEN and CDR2 SYDVKM. For the CDR3, the DNA is TGTGCCAGCAGTTTGGCGGGAGGAAATGGCGGGAATGAGCAGTTCTTC. Translation gives CASSLAGGNGGNEQFF.

The chain couples TRBV19 to TRBJ2-7; D is perhaps TRBD2 (5 bases). The CDR3 spans 13 residues. Trimming removed 3 bases from V and 3 bases from J, with 9 bases in between. The germline V gene encodes CDR1 LNHDA and CDR2 SQIVND (reference sequence). The CDR3 protein is CASSMRDYYEQYF. CDR3 bases: TGTGCCAGTAGTATGAGGGATTACTACGAGCAGTACTTC.

V usage is TRBV28 and J usage is TRBJ2-1; 11 bases agree with TRBD2. The ends lost 2 bases at V and 10 bases at J; junction bases unmatched: 4. Germline V CDR1 and CDR2: MDHEN, SYDVKM. The CDR3 sequence is 14 residues long. In nucleotides, the CDR3 is TGTGCCAGCAGTTTACTACTAGCGGGAGAAGAGCAGTTCTTC. Protein product: CASSLLLAGEEQFF. Filled out from reference TRBV28 and TRBJ2-1, the complete variable domain reads DVKVTQSSRYLVKRTGEKVFLECVQDMDHENMFWYRQDPGLGLRLIYFSYDVKMKEKGDIPEGYSVSREKKERFSLILESASTNQTSMYLCASSLLLAGEEQFFGPGTRLTVL.

This clonotype was seen ten or more times. This chain links TRBV11-2 with TRBJ1-6, with D perhaps matching TRBD1 (6 bases). V was pared by 3 bases and J by 6 bases, with 12 bases between. The CDR3 runs to 15 residues. The V gene's germline CDR1 is SGHAT and CDR2 FQNNGV. CDR3 sequence reads: CASSLVQGINSPLHF. CDR3 coding DNA: TGTGCCAGCAGCTTGGTGCAGGGGATTAATTCACCCCTCCACTTT.

The gene calls are TRBV28 and TRBJ2-3; the D gene is possibly TRBD2 (5 bases). The CDR3 totals 18 residues. CDR1 is MDHEN and CDR2 is SYDVKM in the germline V gene. V lost 2 bases to trimming and J lost 0 bases, with 18 bases between them. The CDR3 protein is CASSLVPWETTSTDTQYF. For the CDR3, the DNA is TGTGCCAGCAGTTTAGTCCCCTGGGAGACGACAAGCACAGATACGCAGTATTTT. Based on the CDR3 plus reference TRBV28 and TRBJ2-3, the full variable domain is DVKVTQSSRYLVKRTGEKVFLECVQDMDHENMFWYRQDPGLGLRLIYFSYDVKMKEKGDIPEGYSVSREKKERFSLILESASTNQTSMYLCASSLVPWETTSTDTQYFGPGTRLTVL.

J is TRBJ2-1 and V is TRBV6-1; D not certain. Trimming took 3 bases from V and 2 from J, leaving 11 bases between them. Germline V lookup: CDR1 MNHNS, CDR2 SASEGT. CDR3 length equals 15 residues. The CDR3 DNA reads as TGTGCCAGCAGTGAGGTTTTCAAAACCTACAATGAGCAGTTCTTC. Protein sequence: CASSEVFKTYNEQFF.